This T cell receptor (beta chain) emerged from a study of CXCR3-negative and CXCR3-positive naive CD8 T cells. Overall study findings and caveats: Both naive subsets had comparably high diversity; memory CD8+ cells much lower. TRB CDR3s were more hydrophobic in CXCR3-positive than in CXCR3-negative naive cells.

The V gene's germline CDR1 is SQVTM and CDR2 ANQGSEA. The CDR3 spans 12 residues. UMI-labeled 5' RACE yielded the TRB cDNA libraries. TCRdb reworked the 5' RACE reads into one entry per CDR3 protein, no DNA. The sample includes about 89,000 distinct CDR3 sequences. Remarks on this clonotype: Its antigen is unknown.

This TCR derives from a human donor in good health. Some clones in this sample may be carry-over from other donors' samples. The rearrangement joins TRBV29-1 to TRBJ2-2. Sequenced sample: naive CXCR3+ CD8+ T cells from blood. The subset denotes: CD45RO-CCR7+CD27+CD95- naive CD8+ T cells expressing CXCR3 (TNR3+). The CDR3 protein is CSVITNTGELFF.